A single sample is the source of the 22 T cell receptor beta chains below, sequenced in a study of patients and donors after allogeneic stem cell transplantation. TCRdb reanalysed the RT-PCR reads using MiXCR and keeps one entry per CDR3 protein. Of approximately 200,000 distinct CDR3 sequences in the sample, about 40% were seen once. Sequenced material: blood, either unsorted or a sorted T cell fraction (not recorded which). All receptors come from a human donor who was either an allogeneic HSCT recipient or a stem cell or donor lymphocyte infusion donor (not recorded which). It is not recorded whose cells these are; they may come from a transplant donor.

This clonotype appeared a few times. The chain employs TRBV19 and TRBJ1-5; 10 nucleotides match TRBD1. Germline values: CDR1 LNHDA, CDR2 SQIVND (reference sequence). The CDR3 is 15 amino acids. Germline trimming cut 7 bases from V and 6 bases from J; bases unmatched to any gene: 9. The CDR3 loop reads CASTLDRGLVQPQHF. The CDR3 region has the DNA TGTGCCAGTACCCTAGACAGGGGGCTAGTTCAGCCCCAGCATTTT. The complete variable domain, with remaining parts taken from reference TRBV19 and TRBJ1-5, reads DGGITQSPKYLFRKEGQNVTLSCEQNLNHDAMYWYRQDPGQGLRLIYYSQIVNDFQKGDIAEGYSVSREKKESFPLTVTSAQKNPTAFYLCASTLDRGLVQPQHFGDGTRLSIL.

The gene calls are TRBV9 and TRBJ1-1, with a tentative D call TRBD1 (5 bases). Between the trimmed V and J ends, which lost 0 bases and 1 base, there was a span of 16 bases. CDR3 size: 17 residues. The germline CDR1 and CDR2 sequences are SGDLS and YYNGEE. CDR3 protein: CASSVEKEGRTNTEAFF. The CDR3 region has the DNA TGTGCCAGCAGCGTAGAAAAGGAGGGGAGGACGAACACTGAAGCTTTCTTT.

This clonotype appeared a few times. The chain uses TRBV6-5 and TRBJ1-1, with D tentatively TRBD1 (6 bases). Germline CDR1 reads MNHEY; CDR2 reads SVGAGI. This CDR3 is built from 13 residues. V dropped 7 bases and J dropped 3 bases, with 12 bases sitting between them. The CDR3 DNA reads as TGTGCCAGCACCCGCGCAGGGGACACTGAAGCTTTCTTT. Its protein is CASTRAGDTEAFF.

This clonotype came up a few times. The V and J genes are TRBV6-5 and TRBJ2-7; D may be TRBD2 (6 bases). This CDR3 is 15 amino acids long. Germline assignment: CDR1 MNHEY and CDR2 SVGAGI. Trimming removed 4 bases at V and 4 bases at J, with 17 bases between. The CDR3 DNA sequence: TGTGCCAGCAGTTTTCTCTCGGGGGTTGTGTACGAGCAGTACTTC. Protein sequence: CASSFLSGVVYEQYF.

V and J are TRBV27 and TRBJ1-1, with D possibly matching TRBD1 (5 bases). Between the trimmed V and J ends, which lost 0 bases and 2 bases, there was a span of 7 bases. The CDR3 spans 14 residues. Germline V gene lookup returns CDR1 MNHEY and CDR2 SMNVEV (reference sequence). CDR3 loop: CASSLSWTNTEAFF. CDR3 coding DNA: TGTGCCAGCAGTTTATCGTGGACAAACACTGAAGCTTTCTTT.

This clonotype was found a few times. The genes are TRBV7-6 and TRBJ1-2; tentatively, D is TRBD1 (5 bases). Germline CDR1 and CDR2: SGHVS and FNYEAQ. V was cut by 1 base and J by 6 bases, with 12 bases left in between. The CDR3 runs 14 residues. CDR3 protein: CASSLVQGGDGYTF. Written as DNA, the CDR3 is TGTGCCAGCAGCTTAGTCCAGGGCGGTGATGGCTACACCTTC.

The chain is built from TRBV20-1 and TRBJ2-1; 13 bases line up with TRBD2. The length of the CDR3 is 15 residues. Germline V lookup: CDR1 DFQATT, CDR2 SNEGSKA (reference sequence). The junction had 4 bases not matched to a gene; V was cut back by 4 bases and J by 4 bases. The CDR3 spells CSAITSGRVYNEQFF. As DNA, the CDR3 is TGCAGTGCTATAACTAGCGGGAGGGTTTACAATGAGCAGTTCTTC.

In this sample, this clonotype turned up a few times. For the CDR3, the DNA is TGTGCCAGCAGGGGTGAATCTCCAAACACTGAAGCTTTCTTT. This sequence encodes CASRGESPNTEAFF. The genes are TRBV6-2 or TRBV6-3 and TRBJ1-1; D call uncertain. Germline V CDR1 and CDR2: MNHEY, SVGEGT. The CDR3 totals 14 residues. V lost 6 bases and J lost 2, with 13 bases in between.

In its sample, this clonotype was seen a few times. The chain is built from TRBV27 and TRBJ1-5; D uncertain. Germline V lookup: CDR1 MNHEY, CDR2 SMNVEV (reference sequence). The CDR3 contains 15 residues. V was clipped by 5 bases and J by 6 bases, with 17 bases between them. For the CDR3, the DNA is TGTGCCAGCAGTCCCGACCCGCCCGTGGGTCAGCCCCAGCATTTT. This gives the protein CASSPDPPVGQPQHF.

The rearrangement joins TRBV7-2 to TRBJ1-3; 7 bases agree with TRBD1. Per germline, CDR1 SGHTA and CDR2 FQGNSA. Trimming at V came to 5 bases and at J to 2 bases, leaving 3 bases not matched to a gene. CDR3 size: 14 residues. CDR3 sequence reads: CASSITGAGNTIYF. The CDR3 coding sequence is TGTGCCAGCAGCATTACAGGGGCTGGAAACACCATATATTTT.

The V gene is TRBV27, the J gene TRBJ2-3; D gene unclear. The CDR3 is made up of 14 amino acids. V was clipped by 5 bases and J by 1 base, with 10 bases between them. CDR1 and CDR2 (germline): MNHEY, SMNVEV (reference sequence). CDR3 residues: CASSVWPRTDTQYF. The CDR3 DNA follows: TGTGCCAGCAGTGTATGGCCCCGCACAGATACGCAGTATTTT.

The genes are TRBV5-1 and TRBJ1-5; TRBD1 matches 7 bases. The CDR3 is 15 amino acids. With 4 bases clipped from V and 4 bases from J, the junction kept 8 bases outside the gene matches. The germline gives CDR1 SGHRS, CDR2 YFSETQ. The CDR3 region has the DNA TGCGCCAGCAGCCCGACCGGGACAGAAAATCAGCCCCAGCATTTT. It codes for CASSPTGTENQPQHF. The variable domain in full, with the rest retrieved from reference TRBV5-1 and TRBJ1-5, is KAGVTQTPRYLIKTRGQQVTLSCSPISGHRSVSWYQQTPGQGLQFLFEYFSETQRNKGNFPGRFSGRQFSNSRSEMNVSTLELGDSALYLCASSPTGTENQPQHFGDGTRLSIL.

This clonotype was seen only a few times. The chain joins TRBV9 to TRBJ2-7; 11 positions agree with TRBD2. V lost 0 bases and J lost 6; bases outside the gene matches: 11. Germline V gene lookup returns CDR1 SGDLS and CDR2 YYNGEE. There are 17 residues in the CDR3. CDR3 coding DNA: TGTGCCAGCAGCGTAGCCTCTGGGGTTAGCGGGAGGGGCGAGCAGTACTTC. Amino acids: CASSVASGVSGRGEQYF.

This clonotype was counted only a few times. The gene calls are TRBV27 and TRBJ2-2; D not certain. This CDR3 region has 14 residues. V dropped 6 bases and J dropped 3 bases, with 11 bases sitting between them. CDR1 is MNHEY and CDR2 is SMNVEV in the germline V gene (reference sequence). This chain's CDR3 is CASRGTLDTGELFF. CDR3 nucleotides: TGTGCCAGCAGGGGCACCTTGGACACCGGGGAGCTGTTTTTT.

The J gene is TRBJ1-3, the V gene TRBV13; tentative D call: TRBD1 (5 bases). V was cut by 5 bases and J by 2 bases, with 16 bases left in between. CDR3 length: 16 residues. From germline, CDR1 is PRHDT and CDR2 FYEKMQ (reference sequence). In DNA form, the CDR3 reads TGTGCCAGCAGCCCGCCAGGGCAGGAGGCTGGAAACACCATATATTTT. It is translated as CASSPPGQEAGNTIYF. The variable domain in full, completed from reference TRBV13 and TRBJ1-3, reads AAGVIQSPRHLIKEKRETATLKCYPIPRHDTVYWYQQGPGQDPQFLISFYEKMQSDKGSIPDRFSAQQFSDYHSELNMSSLELGDSALYFCASSPPGQEAGNTIYFGEGSWLTVV.

The V gene is TRBV27, the J gene TRBJ2-1, with D perhaps TRBD2 (5 bases). Looked up from germline, CDR1 is MNHEY and CDR2 is SMNVEV (reference sequence). V lost 5 bases and J 1 base, leaving 18 bases between the germline ends. The CDR3 has 17 amino acids. The chain's CDR3 is CASSPIDYPTSYNEQFF. For the CDR3, the DNA is TGTGCCAGCAGTCCCATAGACTATCCCACTTCCTACAATGAGCAGTTCTTC.

This chain links TRBV7-9 with TRBJ1-2; D ambiguous. The V gene lost 4 bases and the J gene lost 4 bases, with 13 bases spanning the gap. CDR3 length: 14 amino acids. Germline V lookup: CDR1 SEHNR, CDR2 FQNEAQ (reference sequence). The CDR3 DNA reads TGTGCCAGCAGCTCCGGACTAAGAAGCTATGGCTACACCTTC. Translated, it gives CASSSGLRSYGYTF.

In this sample, this clonotype turned up a few times. This chain uses TRBV4-3 with TRBJ1-2; D unclear. CDR3 length: 15 residues. Per the germline V gene, CDR1 is LGHNA and CDR2 is YSLEER. Deletions cut 0 bases from V and 0 bases from J, with 8 bases between. The CDR3 sequence is CASSQDRISNYGYTF. The CDR3 bases are TGCGCCAGCAGCCAAGATAGGATCTCTAACTATGGCTACACCTTC.

CDR3 nucleotides: TGTGCCAGCAGAATGACAGGGAACAATCAGCCCCAGCATTTT. This gives the protein CASRMTGNNQPQHF. The rearrangement links TRBV12-3 or TRBV12-4 to TRBJ1-5; 7 nucleotides line up with TRBD1. CDR3 size: 14 residues. V dropped 6 bases and J dropped 3; count of bases not matched to a gene: 5.

J is TRBJ1-1 and V is TRBV12-3 or TRBV12-4; 8 nucleotides align to TRBD1. V was clipped by 7 bases and J by 10 bases; unmatched bases: 11. CDR3 size: 13 residues. This CDR3 is CASTSGGSYRAFF. The DNA of the CDR3 is TGTGCCAGCACCTCAGGGGGCAGTTACAGAGCTTTCTTT.

This chain uses TRBV11-3 with TRBJ2-3; TRBD1 agrees at 7 bases. CDR3 length equals 15 residues. The germline V gene has CDR1 SGHNT and CDR2 YENEEA. V lost 5 bases, J lost 3 bases, and 8 bases stayed unmatched. CDR3 DNA: TGTGCCAGCAGCATTACAGGGGCTCCTACAGATACGCAGTATTTT. Encoded protein: CASSITGAPTDTQYF.

This clonotype was recorded a few times. This rearrangement joins TRBV5-1 to TRBJ2-3; D gene ambiguous. This CDR3 contains 14 residues. Germline lookup yields CDR1 SGHRS and CDR2 YFSETQ. Trimming cost V 0 bases and J 0 bases, with 5 bases left between them. The CDR3 nucleotides are TGCGCCAGCAGCTTGGGAACTAGCACAGATACGCAGTATTTT. Translating gives CASSLGTSTDTQYF.